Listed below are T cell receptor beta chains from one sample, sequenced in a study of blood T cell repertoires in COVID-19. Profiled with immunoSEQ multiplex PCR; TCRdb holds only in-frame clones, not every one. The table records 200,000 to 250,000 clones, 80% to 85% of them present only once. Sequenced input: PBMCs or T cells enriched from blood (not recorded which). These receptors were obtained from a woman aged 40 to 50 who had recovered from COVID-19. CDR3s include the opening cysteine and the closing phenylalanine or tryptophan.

CASSDLAGGRYNEQFF,TRBV2
CASNPGQAQPQHF,TRBV28
CATSGGLAGGGGELFF,TRBV15
CASASGTSGRSTDTQYF,TRBV12-5
CASSWAGGDNEQFF,TRBV5-1
CASSLPGGYTEAFF,TRBV28
CASSSQGAGGKNIQYF,TRBV6-5
CASSTTGLRTPSGEQYF,TRBV5-1
CASSTYSGRGTDTQYF,TRBV7-2
CASSAPDSYEQYF,TRBV9
CASSQGPGSGQPQHF,TRBV4-1
CASRRGLLNTEAFF,TRBV12-5
CASSGETEAFF,TRBV2
CASSSRDGRPLHF,TRBV28
CASSRVDRNSYNEQFF,TRBV23-1
CASSRLAGGPYEQYF,TRBV2
CASSSTGSRADTQYF,TRBV5-1
CASSETGGGTGELFF,TRBV2
CAIRGDRGSYEQYF,TRBV10-3
CARGPHNHPGYTF,TRBV27
CASALDRGGTEAFF,TRBV18
CASSPSGGNYGYTF,TRBV7-3
CAWSVSVNQPQHF,TRBV30
CSVPRGGAGVIDTDTQYF,TRBV29-1
CSVGTTPYEQYF,TRBV29-1
CASSDGGADTQYF,TRBV6-4
CASSARTVNTGELFF,TRBV6-5
CASSVRTGQETQYF,TRBV5-4
CASSFEGVRGYTF,TRBV7-2
CASTLKGVFGDTQYF,TRBV28
CASGRGGARNQPQHF,TRBV2
CSVGGHGRWEQYF,TRBV29-1
CASSPAGGAGNTIYF,TRBV28
CASSGEVTRGAGYGYTF,TRBV2
CATSRGGPETQYF,TRBV27
CASGLLDTEAFF,TRBV12-5
CASSPTSGLYNEQFF,TRBV28
CASSRGTGVLQPQHF,TRBV11-3
CASSLQGGRNTIYF,TRBV28
CASSEQPSSGNTIYF,TRBV6-1
CASSQSRGGSPLHF,TRBV4-1
CASIAQGPGNTIYF,TRBV2
CASTPSANTEAFF,TRBV6-5
CASSSTDSYEQYF,TRBV5-5
CASSLGEYRQETQYF,TRBV5-1
CAISEAGGDTDTQYF,TRBV10-3
CASNDRDRGTDTQYF,TRBV6-6
CASSPLDRGNTEAFF,TRBV27
CAISEGTSGPGTDTQYF,TRBV10-3
CASSLGQINEKLFF,TRBV7-2
CASSRDGRSAGELFF,TRBV4-3